The 12 T cell receptor beta chains reported below all come from one sample, sequenced in a study of identical twins (dated by TCRdb to the mid-2010s). Library method: 5' RACE. The sequencer was an Illumina HiSeq 2000. TCRdb itself trimmed the public reads at Q25 with fastp, ran MiXCR and retained productive beta chains. Entries are consolidated by CDR3 protein sequence, retaining the most common genes and DNA. Recorded for this sample are 1.5 million to 2 million distinct CDR3 sequences; about 32% of them occurred a single time. The ten largest clones represent about 0.25% of the sample. What was sequenced was cord blood. The receptors come from a newborn girl in good health.

This clonotype occurred many times. The chain joins TRBV6-1 to TRBJ1-2, with 10 nucleotides matching TRBD1. The CDR3 is made up of 13 amino acids. Germline V gives CDR1 MNHNS, CDR2 SASEGT. The junction had 3 bases not matched to a gene; V was cut back by 7 bases and J by 4 bases. CDR3 loop: CASNRDRGYGYTF. The CDR3 DNA reads TGTGCCAGCAATCGGGACAGGGGCTATGGCTACACCTTC.

A word on this clonotype: A read error may be the cause here, since a much bigger clone is one base away. The conserved closing phenylalanine or tryptophan is absent in this CDR3, likely reflecting a read error. In nucleotides, the CDR3 is TGTGCCAGCAGTTTAAAGAGGGCCACAGATACGCAGTATTCT. It yields the protein CASSLKRATDTQYS. The rearrangement uses TRBV12-3 or TRBV12-4 and TRBJ2-3, with a possible D match to TRBD2 (5 bases). CDR3 size: 14 residues. V was cut by 2 bases and J by 2 bases, with 8 bases left in between.

This chain joins TRBV20-1 and TRBJ1-2; possibly TRBD1 for D (5 bases). This CDR3 contains 13 residues. Germline CDR1 reads DFQATT; CDR2 reads SNEGSKA (reference sequence). Trimming cost V 3 bases and J 2 bases, with 10 bases left between them. CDR3 protein: CSASGRANYGYTF. The CDR3 DNA sequence: TGCAGTGCTAGCGGCAGGGCCAACTATGGCTACACCTTC.

The chain uses TRBV12-3 or TRBV12-4 and TRBJ2-3; TRBD2 agrees at 8 bases. The CDR3 has 16 amino acids. V shed 4 bases, J shed 1 base, and the junction held 7 bases outside the gene matches. The CDR3 DNA reads as TGTGCCAGCAGTTCACCATTGACTAGCGGCACAGATACGCAGTATTTT. Its protein product is CASSSPLTSGTDTQYF.

In its sample, this clonotype was seen many times. The V gene is TRBV2, the J gene TRBJ2-7; the D is unclear. There are 13 residues in the CDR3. V dropped 4 bases and J dropped 6 bases, with 13 bases sitting between them. CDR1 SNHLY and CDR2 FYNNEI come from the germline V gene. The CDR3 spells CASSVPVDTEQYF. For the CDR3, the DNA is TGTGCCAGCAGTGTCCCCGTTGACACCGAGCAGTACTTC.

The chain has TRBV3-1 and TRBJ2-4; TRBD2 aligns across 10 bases. This CDR3 is built from 18 residues. From germline, CDR1 is LGHDT and CDR2 YNNKEL (reference sequence). The junction had 6 bases not matched to a gene; V was cut back by 1 base and J by 0 bases. Here the CDR3 DNA reads TGTGCCAGCAGCCAAGGAGTAGCGGGAGGCATAGCCAAAAACATTCAGTACTTC. Amino acid sequence: CASSQGVAGGIAKNIQYF.

A word on this clonotype: A much larger clone lies a single base off, so this may be a read error. The chain employs TRBV28 and TRBJ2-7, with 8 bases matching TRBD1. The CDR3 consists of 13 residues. V lost 6 bases to trimming and J lost 12 bases; unmatched junction nucleotides: 13. The V gene's germline CDR1 is MDHEN and CDR2 SYDVKM. DNA for the CDR3: TGTGCCAGCAGCAGGGGGCGGAAAGAGACCCGGTACTTC. This translates into CASSRGRKETRYF.

The chain uses TRBV14 and TRBJ2-6, with 7 bases that match TRBD1. Per the germline V gene, CDR1 is SGHDN and CDR2 is FVKESK. The CDR3 sequence is 17 residues long. V shed 2 bases and J 1 base; nucleotides not matched to a gene: 5. The CDR3 DNA is TGTGCCAGCAGCCAACACACACAGGGGTCTGGGGCCAACGTCCTGACTTTC. Its translation: CASSQHTQGSGANVLTF.

This clonotype has more than one count but fewer than ten. V gene TRBV20-1 combines with J gene TRBJ2-5; the match to TRBD2 covers 15 bases. V shed 1 base, J shed 5 bases, and the junction held 5 bases outside the gene matches. Looked up from germline, CDR1 is DFQATT and CDR2 is SNEGSKA (reference sequence). CDR3 length: 16 residues. Here the CDR3 DNA reads TGCAGTGCTAGAGGGACTAGCGGGGGGGCGAGTGAGACCCAGTACTTC. This encodes CSARGTSGGASETQYF.

This chain connects TRBV19 to TRBJ2-4; D gene unclear. The tail of the sequence fits TRBJ2-7 better, so the J call may be wrong. The CDR3 sequence is 13 residues long. The germline gives CDR1 LNHDA, CDR2 SQIVND (reference sequence). CDR3 loop: CASSNKGLDEQYF. CDR3 DNA sequence: TGTGCCAGTAGTAATAAGGGATTAGACGAGCAGTACTTC.

The chain has TRBV5-5 and TRBJ1-1, with D perhaps TRBD1 (6 bases). V was shortened by 0 bases and J by 0 bases, with 12 bases between the two germline ends. Germline V gives CDR1 SGHKS, CDR2 YYEKEE (reference sequence). The CDR3 is made up of 16 amino acids. CDR3 nucleotides: TGTGCCAGCAGCTTGGGGGGGGCGGATATGAACACTGAAGCTTTCTTT. This codes for CASSLGGADMNTEAFF.

The chain is built from TRBV12-3 or TRBV12-4 and TRBJ2-1; D may be TRBD2 (6 bases). The ends were cut back, 3 bases at V and 1 base at J, with 16 bases in the middle. CDR3 length equals 17 residues. The CDR3 region is CASSFRDSTASYNEQFF. CDR3 nucleotide sequence: TGTGCCAGCAGTTTTAGGGACTCGACCGCTTCCTACAATGAGCAGTTCTTC.